This T cell receptor (beta chain) came from a study of type 1 and type 2 diabetes patients. Study conclusions and caveats: With limited T2D and control samples, some T1D-only expanded clones may not be T1D-specific.

PCR was run on genomic DNA. Amplification of the beta chain CDR3 used 30 forward and 13 reverse multiplex primers. One entry per CDR3 protein, called by TCRdb with MiXCR from the multiplex PCR reads. The data contain around 300,000 distinct CDR3 sequences, over 45% of them seen just once; the ten biggest clones take up roughly 13%. As concerns this clonotype: Its antigen is currently unknown.

Standard classification criteria confirmed type 1 or type 2 diabetes in all patients. Anyone with other autoimmune disease or infection in the prior four weeks was excluded. This CDR3 has 14 amino acids. V was shortened by 3 bases and J by 6 bases, with 14 bases between the two germline ends. Germline V lookup: CDR1 LNHNV, CDR2 YYDKDF (reference sequence). The V and J genes are TRBV15 and TRBJ1-2; the D gene is possibly TRBD1 (5 bases). Sequencing was carried out using peripheral blood mononuclear cells (PBMCs). The receptor's source is a young man with type 2 diabetes. As DNA, the CDR3 is TGTGCCACCAGCAGTCCGGGCCTGGGGGATGGCTACACCTTC. It yields the protein CATSSPGLGDGYTF. Based on the CDR3 plus reference TRBV15 and TRBJ1-2, the full variable domain is DAMVIQNPRYQVTQFGKPVTLSCSQTLNHNVMYWYQQKSSQAPKLLFHYYDKDFNNEADTPDNFQSRRPNTSFCFLDIRSPGLGDTAMYLCATSSPGLGDGYTFGSGTRLTVV.